The rows below give T cell receptor beta chains drawn from one sample of a study of blood T cell repertoires in COVID-19. Clones were read by immunoSEQ multiplex PCR, and TCRdb kept only the in-frame ones, dropping some. The repertoire has 150,000 or so clones, 85% of them found once; the top ten carry approximately 3.3%. Sequenced: peripheral blood. Receptors were obtained from a human donor with acute or convalescent COVID-19. The donor label of this sample is uncertain. The CDR3 runs from the conserved cysteine through the conserved F or W. The D gene is left open where the match is weak. The size of a clone is reported for some rows only, either as once, few or many, or as a class for expanded clones.

cdr3_nt cdr3_aa clone_size v_call d_call j_call
TGTGCCAGCAGTGAGTCGCGGTTCGGGACCCAGTACTTC CASSESRFGTQYF once TRBV2 NA TRBJ2-5
TGTGCCAGCAGCCCTCGGGAGGGGGCGATATCCACTGAAGCTTTCTTT CASSPREGAISTEAFF NA TRBV11-3 TRBD1 TRBJ1-1
TGTGCCAGCATCCCGGGACAGGGGCCCACTGAAGCTTTCTTT CASIPGQGPTEAFF NA TRBV11-2 TRBD1 TRBJ1-1
TGTGCCAGCAGCTTAGACCCCCGGTTAACAGATACGCAGTATTTT CASSLDPRLTDTQYF NA TRBV7-2 NA TRBJ2-3
TGTGCCAGCAGCCAAGGACAGAATAGCAATCAGCCCCAGCATTTT CASSQGQNSNQPQHF NA TRBV4-2 NA TRBJ1-5
TGTGCCAGCAGCCCTACCGGGATCACAGATACGCAGTATTTT CASSPTGITDTQYF once TRBV9 NA TRBJ2-3
TGTGCCAGCACTTCTCGGGTGGGGGGGCAAGAGACCCAGTACTTC CASTSRVGGQETQYF NA TRBV5-5 TRBD2 TRBJ2-5
TGTGCCGGGAGACACTATTCTGGAAACACCATATATTTT CAGRHYSGNTIYF NA TRBV30 NA TRBJ1-3
TGTGCCAGCAGTTACTCGAACAGGGGTGGTTCACCCCTCCACTTT CASSYSNRGGSPLHF few TRBV6-5 TRBD1 TRBJ1-6
TGTGCCAGCAGCTCCGACAGGGTATCTGAAGCTTTCTTT CASSSDRVSEAFF NA TRBV5-4 TRBD1 TRBJ1-1
TGTGCCAGCAGCAGGTCCGGGACAGGGTATGGCTACACCTTC CASSRSGTGYGYTF NA TRBV5-8 TRBD1 TRBJ1-2
TGTGCCTGGGGCGGACAGCTTGGGACCGGGGAGCTGTTTTTT CAWGGQLGTGELFF NA TRBV30 NA TRBJ2-2
TGTGCCAGCAGCCCAGGGACTAGCGGGTATTACGAGCAGTACTTC CASSPGTSGYYEQYF NA TRBV3-1/TRBV3-2 TRBD2 TRBJ2-7
TGTGCCATCAGTGAGTCGGGCGGGTCTAATGAGCAGTTCTTC CAISESGGSNEQFF NA TRBV10-3 NA TRBJ2-1
TGTGCCTGGGATGACAAGAACTATGGCTACACCTTC CAWDDKNYGYTF NA TRBV30 NA TRBJ1-2
TGTGCCAGCAGCGCGGGACAGGGTAATCGCGAAAAACTGTTTTTT CASSAGQGNREKLFF NA TRBV9 TRBD1 TRBJ1-4
TGTGCCAGCAGTACCAGGGGGCAAACTAATGAAAAACTGTTTTTT CASSTRGQTNEKLFF few TRBV2 TRBD1 TRBJ1-4
TGTGCCAGCAGTTCTGACAGGGAGAAGCCCCAGCATTTT CASSSDREKPQHF NA TRBV6-5 TRBD1 TRBJ1-5
TGTGCCAGCAGTTACACAGTCGCTGAAAAACTGTTTTTT CASSYTVAEKLFF NA TRBV6-5 NA TRBJ1-4
TGTGCCTGGAAGACAGGGGCGAGGGTGATCGGCTACACCTTC CAWKTGARVIGYTF NA TRBV30 TRBD1 TRBJ1-2
TGCAGCGTATCCCAGGGAGGGTTGAGCTATGGCTACACCTTC CSVSQGGLSYGYTF NA TRBV29-1 NA TRBJ1-2
TGTGCCAGCAGCTTAGCATACAGGGGGTCGGGCGGCTACACCTTC CASSLAYRGSGGYTF NA TRBV7-2 TRBD1 TRBJ1-2
TGTGCCAGCAGCCAAGATAGTCGATTGGGGACAGGGATTGTGAACACTGAAGCTTTCTTT CASSQDSRLGTGIVNTEAFF NA TRBV14 TRBD1 TRBJ1-1
TGTGCCAGCAATGGCCCCGACCGGGACAATGAGCAGTTCTTC CASNGPDRDNEQFF NA TRBV6-6 NA TRBJ2-1
TGTGCCAGCAGCTTACATGGACAGGGCGGGAATCAGCCCCAGCATTTT CASSLHGQGGNQPQHF NA TRBV7-8 TRBD1 TRBJ1-5
TGTGCCAGCAGCTTGAACGGGGACAGGTATCAGCCCCAGCATTTT CASSLNGDRYQPQHF NA TRBV5-5 TRBD1 TRBJ1-5
TGTGCCAGCAGCCCCGCCGGGCGGGGCCAAGAGACCCAGTACTTC CASSPAGRGQETQYF NA TRBV3-1/TRBV3-2 NA TRBJ2-5
TGTGCCAGTAGGAGACAGGGGAGCACTGAAGCTTTCTTT CASRRQGSTEAFF NA TRBV19 TRBD1 TRBJ1-1
TGTGCCAGCAGCCGTACACGGACAGAGAACACTGAAGCTTTCTTT CASSRTRTENTEAFF NA TRBV6-5 NA TRBJ1-1
TGTGCCACCAGTGACCACACGCAAGAGACCCAGTACTTC CATSDHTQETQYF once TRBV24-1 NA TRBJ2-5
TGCGCCAGCAAGGGGACAGGATTCTCTGGGGCCAACGTCCTGACTTTC CASKGTGFSGANVLTF NA TRBV5-1 TRBD1 TRBJ2-6
TGTGCCTGGAGTCCACTAGCGGGGGGACAAGAGACCCAGTACTTC CAWSPLAGGQETQYF NA TRBV30 TRBD2 TRBJ2-5
TGCGCCAGCAGTGGGGGACACCCGAACACTGAAGCTTTCTTT CASSGGHPNTEAFF NA TRBV5-1 NA TRBJ1-1
TGTGCCAGCAGCTTTACGACCCGACAGGGAGCGCCCTATGGCTACACCTTC CASSFTTRQGAPYGYTF NA TRBV5-8 TRBD1 TRBJ1-2
TGTGCCAGCTCATCACGGGCAGGGGAAGGAACAGATACGCAGTATTTT CASSSRAGEGTDTQYF once TRBV18 NA TRBJ2-3
TGCGCCAGCAGCCCCCCTGTGACAGGGAACACCGGGGAGCTGTTTTTT CASSPPVTGNTGELFF NA TRBV5-1 NA TRBJ2-2
TGTGCCAGCAGTCTTAGCGGGGGGGCCTACGAGCAGTACTTC CASSLSGGAYEQYF NA TRBV11-3 TRBD2 TRBJ2-7
TGCGCCAGCAGCTTGGCGGGACAGGGGGTTGCCTATAATTCACCCCTCCACTTT CASSLAGQGVAYNSPLHF NA TRBV5-1 TRBD1 TRBJ1-6
TGTGCCAGCAGCCAAACGGACAGGGGCCCTGAAGCTTTCTTT CASSQTDRGPEAFF NA TRBV3-1/TRBV3-2 TRBD1 TRBJ1-1
TGCAGCGTCGCCCGGGACTCTGTCACCGGGGAGCTGTTTTTT CSVARDSVTGELFF NA TRBV29-1 NA TRBJ2-2
TGCGCCAGCAGCTTGGGTGATACCCCGGGGAACACCATATATTTT CASSLGDTPGNTIYF NA TRBV5-1 NA TRBJ1-3
TGTGCCACCAGCAGAGATATTAAACCCGGCCGGGTGAATGCTTTCTTT CATSRDIKPGRVNAFF NA TRBV15 NA TRBJ1-1
TGTGCCAGCAGTTTTCTGGTTGCAGGGAAGGCCAGGAATTCACCCCTCCACTTT CASSFLVAGKARNSPLHF NA TRBV28 NA TRBJ1-6
TGTGCCAGCAGTCCGCAGACAGGGGGCGAGTATGGCTACACCTTC CASSPQTGGEYGYTF once TRBV28 TRBD1 TRBJ1-2
TGTGCCAGCAGTTTGGCTCGACAGGGTACCAATGAGCAGTTCTTC CASSLARQGTNEQFF NA TRBV28 TRBD1 TRBJ2-1
TGTGCCACCAGTGAAGCAGGGGGTGGCAATGAGCAGTTCTTC CATSEAGGGNEQFF NA TRBV24-1 TRBD1 TRBJ2-1
TGTGCCAGCAGCCCACTAGCGGGGTCTTACGAGCAGTACTTC CASSPLAGSYEQYF NA TRBV7-2 TRBD2 TRBJ2-7
TGTGCCTGGACGGGGGGGCTCGGACAGCCCCAGCATTTT CAWTGGLGQPQHF few TRBV30 NA TRBJ1-5
TGTGCCAGCAGCTTGGATGTATACAATGAGCAGTTCTTC CASSLDVYNEQFF NA TRBV5-8 NA TRBJ2-1